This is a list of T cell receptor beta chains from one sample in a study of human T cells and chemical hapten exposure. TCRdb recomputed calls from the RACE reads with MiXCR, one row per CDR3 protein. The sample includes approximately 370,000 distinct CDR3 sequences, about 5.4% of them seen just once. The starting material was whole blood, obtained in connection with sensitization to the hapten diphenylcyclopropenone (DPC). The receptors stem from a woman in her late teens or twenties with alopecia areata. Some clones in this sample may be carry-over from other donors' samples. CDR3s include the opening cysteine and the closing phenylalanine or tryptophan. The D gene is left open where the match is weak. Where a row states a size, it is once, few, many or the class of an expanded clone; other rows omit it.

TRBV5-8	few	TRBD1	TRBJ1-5	CASRLQGGAPQHF	TGTGCCAGCAGACTACAGGGGGGTGCGCCCCAGCATTTT
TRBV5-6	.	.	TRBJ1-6	CASSRTWTANSPLHF	TGTGCCAGCAGCCGTACATGGACGGCAAATTCACCCCTCCACTTT
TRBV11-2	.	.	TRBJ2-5	CASSLDLIQETQYF	TGTGCCAGCAGCTTAGATCTGATCCAAGAGACCCAGTACTTC
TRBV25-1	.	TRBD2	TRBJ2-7	CASSVLAGGYEQYF	TGTGCCAGCAGTGTTTTAGCGGGGGGGTACGAGCAGTACTTC
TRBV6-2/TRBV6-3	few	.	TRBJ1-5	CASSFTWGGNQPQHF	TGTGCCAGCAGTTTTACCTGGGGGGGCAATCAGCCCCAGCATTTT
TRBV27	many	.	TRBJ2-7	CATTRLPLDSSYEQYF	TGTGCCACCACTCGACTGCCTTTGGACAGTTCCTACGAGCAGTACTTC
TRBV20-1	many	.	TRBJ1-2	CSASPGDYGYTF	TGCAGTGCTAGTCCGGGGGATTATGGCTACACCTTC
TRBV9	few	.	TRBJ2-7	CASSPRQPSYEQYF	TGTGCCAGCAGCCCCCGACAGCCTTCCTACGAGCAGTACTTC
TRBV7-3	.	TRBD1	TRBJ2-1	CASSLTPQGAWDEQFF	TGTGCCAGCAGCTTAACTCCACAGGGGGCTTGGGATGAGCAGTTCTTC
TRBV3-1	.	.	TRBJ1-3	CASSRGISGNTIYF	TGTGCCAGCAGCCGCGGGATTTCAGGAAACACCATATATTTT
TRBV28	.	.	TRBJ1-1	CASSYVRGSRSMNTEAFF	TGTGCCAGCAGTTACGTTAGGGGGTCCAGGTCCATGAACACTGAAGCTTTCTTT
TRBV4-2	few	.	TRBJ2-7	CASSQDLTGEQYF	TGTGCCAGCAGCCAAGATCTAACGGGCGAGCAGTACTTC
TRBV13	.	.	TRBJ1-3	CASSLGDSSGNTIYF	TGTGCCAGCAGCTTAGGGGACAGCTCTGGAAACACCATATATTTT
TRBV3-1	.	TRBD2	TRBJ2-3	CASSQWSGGAGTDTQYF	TGTGCCAGCAGCCAATGGAGCGGGGGGGCCGGGACAGATACGCAGTATTTT
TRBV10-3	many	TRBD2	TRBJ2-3	CAISENSGGASTDTQYF	TGTGCCATCAGTGAGAATAGCGGGGGGGCCTCTACAGATACGCAGTATTTT
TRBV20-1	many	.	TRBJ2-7	CSARDEEQAYEQYF	TGCAGTGCTAGAGATGAGGAACAGGCCTACGAGCAGTACTTC
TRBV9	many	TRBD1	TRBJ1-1	CASSGQGDGTEAFF	TGTGCCAGCAGCGGACAGGGAGATGGCACTGAAGCTTTCTTT
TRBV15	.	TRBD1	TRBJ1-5	CATSPSTGGGQPQHF	TGTGCCACCAGCCCCTCGACAGGGGGAGGACAGCCCCAGCATTTT
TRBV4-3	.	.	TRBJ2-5	CASSQEFRTVQETQYF	TGCGCCAGCAGCCAAGAATTCCGGACAGTCCAAGAGACCCAGTACTTC
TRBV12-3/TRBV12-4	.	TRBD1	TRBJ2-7	CASSHRDRSYEQYF	TGTGCCAGCAGTCACCGGGACAGGAGCTACGAGCAGTACTTC
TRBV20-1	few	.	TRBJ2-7	CSASAPPGQAIEQYF	TGCAGTGCTAGCGCACCCCCGGGACAAGCGATTGAGCAGTACTTC
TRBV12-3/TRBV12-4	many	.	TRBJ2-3	CASSLNTDTQYF	TGTGCCAGCAGCCTTAACACAGATACGCAGTATTTT